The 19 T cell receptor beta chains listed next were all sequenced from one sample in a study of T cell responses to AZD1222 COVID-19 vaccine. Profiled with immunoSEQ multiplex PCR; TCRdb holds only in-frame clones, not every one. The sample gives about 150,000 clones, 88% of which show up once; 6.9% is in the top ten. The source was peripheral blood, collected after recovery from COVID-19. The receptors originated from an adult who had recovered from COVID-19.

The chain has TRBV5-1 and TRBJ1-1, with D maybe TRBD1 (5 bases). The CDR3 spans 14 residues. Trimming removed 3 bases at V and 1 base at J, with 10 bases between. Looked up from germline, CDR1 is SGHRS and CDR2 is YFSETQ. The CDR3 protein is CASSSGLPNTEAFF. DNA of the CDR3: TGCGCCAGCAGCTCGGGACTCCCGAACACTGAAGCTTTCTTT.

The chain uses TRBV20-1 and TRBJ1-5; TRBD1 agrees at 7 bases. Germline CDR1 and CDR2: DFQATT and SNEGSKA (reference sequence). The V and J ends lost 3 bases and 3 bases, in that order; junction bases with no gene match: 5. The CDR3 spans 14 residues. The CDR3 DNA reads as TGCAGTGCTAGTGCCGGGACAGTCAATCAGCCCCAGCATTTT. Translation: CSASAGTVNQPQHF.

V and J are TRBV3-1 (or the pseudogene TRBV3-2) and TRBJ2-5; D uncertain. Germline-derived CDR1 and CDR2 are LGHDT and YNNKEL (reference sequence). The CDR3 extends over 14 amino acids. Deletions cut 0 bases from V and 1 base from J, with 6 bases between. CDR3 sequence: CASSQEAGQETQYF. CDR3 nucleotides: TGTGCCAGCAGCCAAGAAGCAGGCCAAGAGACCCAGTACTTC.

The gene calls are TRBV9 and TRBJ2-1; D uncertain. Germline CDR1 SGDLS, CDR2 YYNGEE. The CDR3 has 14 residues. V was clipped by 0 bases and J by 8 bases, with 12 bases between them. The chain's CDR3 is CASSVVAFGDEQFF. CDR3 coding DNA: TGTGCCAGCAGCGTAGTCGCTTTTGGCGATGAGCAGTTCTTC.

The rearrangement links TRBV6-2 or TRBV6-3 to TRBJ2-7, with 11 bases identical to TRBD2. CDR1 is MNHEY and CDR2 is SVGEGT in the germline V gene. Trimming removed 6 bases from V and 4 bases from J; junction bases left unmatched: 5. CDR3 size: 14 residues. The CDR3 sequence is CASSASGGKYEQYF. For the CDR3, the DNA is TGTGCCAGCAGCGCTAGCGGGGGGAAATACGAGCAGTACTTC.

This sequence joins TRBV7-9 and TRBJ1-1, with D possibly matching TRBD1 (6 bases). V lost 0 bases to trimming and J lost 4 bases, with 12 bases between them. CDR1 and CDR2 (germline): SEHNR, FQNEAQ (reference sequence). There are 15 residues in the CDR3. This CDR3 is CASSLAGGPGTEAFF. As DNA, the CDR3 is TGTGCCAGCAGCTTAGCGGGGGGGCCTGGCACTGAAGCTTTCTTT.

CDR3 loop: CASSQGTPLHF. The DNA for the CDR3 is TGTGCCAGCAGTCAGGGGACACCCCTCCACTTT. The genes are TRBV6-2 or TRBV6-3 and TRBJ1-6; tentatively, D is TRBD1 (6 bases). The CDR3 runs to 11 residues. V lost 5 bases and J 11 bases, leaving 7 bases between the germline ends. The germline gives CDR1 MNHEY, CDR2 SVGEGT.

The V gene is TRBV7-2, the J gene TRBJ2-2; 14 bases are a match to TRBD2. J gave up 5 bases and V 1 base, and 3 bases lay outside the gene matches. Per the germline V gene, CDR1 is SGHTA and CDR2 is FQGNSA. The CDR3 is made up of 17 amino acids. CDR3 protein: CASSLGGLAGDTGELFF. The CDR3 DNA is TGTGCCAGCAGCTTAGGGGGACTAGCGGGGGATACCGGGGAGCTGTTTTTT.

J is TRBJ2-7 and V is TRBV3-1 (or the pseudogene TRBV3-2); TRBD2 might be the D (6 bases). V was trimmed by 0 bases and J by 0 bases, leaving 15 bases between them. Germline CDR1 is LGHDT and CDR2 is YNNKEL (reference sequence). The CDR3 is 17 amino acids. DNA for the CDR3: TGTGCCAGCAGCCAAGACTGCCGGGGGAGTACCTCCTACGAGCAGTACTTC. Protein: CASSQDCRGSTSYEQYF.

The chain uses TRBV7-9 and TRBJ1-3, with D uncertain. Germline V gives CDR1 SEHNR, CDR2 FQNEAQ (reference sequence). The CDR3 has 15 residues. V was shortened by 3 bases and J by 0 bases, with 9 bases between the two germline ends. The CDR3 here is CASSFPVVSGNTIYF. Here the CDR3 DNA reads TGTGCCAGCAGCTTCCCTGTTGTCTCTGGAAACACCATATATTTT.

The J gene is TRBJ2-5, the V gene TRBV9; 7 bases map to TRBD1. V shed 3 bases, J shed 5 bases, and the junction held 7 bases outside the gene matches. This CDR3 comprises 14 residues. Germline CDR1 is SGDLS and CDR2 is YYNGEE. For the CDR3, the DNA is TGTGCCAGCAGCGCAGGGGGTTTTGGGGAGACCCAGTACTTC. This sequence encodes CASSAGGFGETQYF.

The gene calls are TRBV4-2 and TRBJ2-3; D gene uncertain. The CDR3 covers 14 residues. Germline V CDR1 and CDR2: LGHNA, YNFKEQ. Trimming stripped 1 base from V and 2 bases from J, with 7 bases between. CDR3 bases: TGTGCCAGCAGCCAAGTAGCTTACACAGATACGCAGTATTTT. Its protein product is CASSQVAYTDTQYF.

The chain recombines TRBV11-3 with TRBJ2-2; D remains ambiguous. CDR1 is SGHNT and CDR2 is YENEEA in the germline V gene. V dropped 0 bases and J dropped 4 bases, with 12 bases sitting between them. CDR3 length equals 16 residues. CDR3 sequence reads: CASSLDSSQITGELFF. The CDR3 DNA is TGTGCCAGCAGCTTAGATTCCAGCCAGATCACCGGGGAGCTGTTTTTT. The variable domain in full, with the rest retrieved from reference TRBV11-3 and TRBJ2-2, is EAGVVQSPRYKIIEKKQPVAFWCNPISGHNTLYWYLQNLGQGPELLIRYENEEAVDDSQLPKDRFSAERLKGVDSTLKIQPAELGDSAVYLCASSLDSSQITGELFFGEGSRLTVL.

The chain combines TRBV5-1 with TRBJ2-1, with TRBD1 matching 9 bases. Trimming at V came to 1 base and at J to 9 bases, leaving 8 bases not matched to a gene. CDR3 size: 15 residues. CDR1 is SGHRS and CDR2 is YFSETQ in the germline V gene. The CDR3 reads CASSLSGDRVVEQFF. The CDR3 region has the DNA TGCGCCAGCAGCTTGTCCGGGGACAGGGTGGTTGAGCAGTTCTTC.

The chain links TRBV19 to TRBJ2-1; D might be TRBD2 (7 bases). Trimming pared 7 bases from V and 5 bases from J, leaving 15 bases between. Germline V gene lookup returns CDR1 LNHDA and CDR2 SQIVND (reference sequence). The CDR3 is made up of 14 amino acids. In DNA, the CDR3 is TGTGCCAGTACCTGGGGGGGGCCCCACAATGAGCAGTTCTTC. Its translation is CASTWGGPHNEQFF.

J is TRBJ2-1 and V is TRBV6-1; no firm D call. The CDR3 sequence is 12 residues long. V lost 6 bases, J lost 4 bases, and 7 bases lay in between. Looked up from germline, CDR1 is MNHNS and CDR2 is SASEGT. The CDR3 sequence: CASRDHYNEQFF. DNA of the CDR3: TGTGCCAGCAGAGATCATTACAATGAGCAGTTCTTC.

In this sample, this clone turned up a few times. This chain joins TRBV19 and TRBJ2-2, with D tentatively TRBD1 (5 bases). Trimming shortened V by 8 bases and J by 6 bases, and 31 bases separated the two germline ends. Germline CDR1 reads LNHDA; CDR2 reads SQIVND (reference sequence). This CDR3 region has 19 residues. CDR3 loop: CASDPLPAGKGLCSGELFF. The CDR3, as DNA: TGTGCCAGTGACCCCCTCCCGGCAGGGAAGGGGTTGTGTTCCGGGGAGCTGTTTTTT.

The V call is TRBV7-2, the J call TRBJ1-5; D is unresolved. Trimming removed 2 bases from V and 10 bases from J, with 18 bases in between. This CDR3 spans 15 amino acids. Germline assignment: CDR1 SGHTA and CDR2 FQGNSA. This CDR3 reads CASSLLSGPEGPQHF. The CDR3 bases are TGTGCCAGCAGCTTATTGTCAGGCCCTGAGGGACCCCAGCATTTT.

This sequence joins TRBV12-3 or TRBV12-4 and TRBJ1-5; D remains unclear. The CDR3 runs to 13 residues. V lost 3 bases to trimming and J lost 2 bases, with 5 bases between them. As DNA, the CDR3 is TGTGCCAGCAGTTTTAGCCGCAATCAGCCCCAGCATTTT. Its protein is CASSFSRNQPQHF.